The rows below give T cell receptor beta chains drawn from one sample of a study of OX40 agonist ivuxolimab in advanced cancers. TCRdb's copy holds only in-frame clones and misses some; the assay was immunoSEQ multiplex PCR. The sample consists of about 13,000 clones, about two thirds of them appearing once. Sequenced material: CD4+ or CD8+ T cells sorted from blood, taken in a trial of the OX40 agonist ivuxolimab. The receptor set was obtained from an adult with an advanced solid tumor such as melanoma, head and neck, liver or kidney cancer. CDR3s include the opening cysteine and the closing phenylalanine or tryptophan. A D gene is named only where the DNA matches it firmly. Not all rows give a size; the values are once, few, many and, for expanded clones, a class.

V	size	J	D	CDR3	DNA
TRBV19	-	TRBJ1-1	-	CASTEGGGNTEAFF	TGTGCCAGTACCGAGGGGGGCGGGAACACTGAAGCTTTCTTT
TRBV6-5	-	TRBJ2-3	TRBD2	CASSDGGRTDTQYF	TGTGCCAGCAGTGACGGCGGGAGGACAGATACGCAGTATTTT
TRBV6-5	-	TRBJ2-1	-	CASSPPGRANEQFF	TGTGCCAGCAGTCCCCCAGGCCGGGCGAATGAGCAGTTCTTC
TRBV5-6	-	TRBJ1-1	TRBD1	CASSSTGTARNTEAFF	TGTGCCAGCAGCTCAACCGGGACAGCCAGGAACACTGAAGCTTTCTTT
TRBV14	medium-sized	TRBJ2-3	-	CASSQIADSTSTDTQYF	TGTGCCAGCAGCCAAATCGCGGACAGCACTAGCACAGATACGCAGTATTTT
TRBV19	-	TRBJ2-1	TRBD2	CASSDSGSSYNEQFF	TGTGCCAGTAGTGATAGCGGGAGCTCCTACAATGAGCAGTTCTTC
TRBV6-4	-	TRBJ2-3	TRBD2	CASSDSGSTDTQYF	TGTGCCAGCAGTGATAGCGGGAGCACAGATACGCAGTATTTT
TRBV2	-	TRBJ1-2	TRBD1	CASSEWTGRFYGYTF	TGTGCCAGCAGTGAGTGGACAGGGCGGTTCTATGGCTACACCTTC
TRBV5-8	-	TRBJ1-5	-	CASSLSPGGQPQHF	TGTGCCAGCAGCTTAAGCCCAGGCGGTCAGCCCCAGCATTTT
TRBV7-2	few	TRBJ2-7	-	CASSLAPSDYSYEQYF	TGTGCCAGCAGCTTGGCCCCTAGCGACTACTCATACGAGCAGTACTTC
TRBV15	-	TRBJ2-1	-	CATSRDPTGQVYNEQFF	TGTGCCACCAGCAGAGATCCCACGGGACAAGTTTACAATGAGCAGTTCTTC
TRBV9	-	TRBJ2-1	-	CASSVGGRDNEQFF	TGTGCCAGCAGCGTCGGGGGCAGGGACAATGAGCAGTTCTTC
TRBV5-4	medium-sized	TRBJ2-7	TRBD2	CASSFGQAGNEQYF	TGTGCCAGCAGCTTCGGGCAAGCGGGGAACGAGCAGTACTTC
TRBV13	medium-sized	TRBJ1-3	-	CASSLEGSGNTIYF	TGTGCCAGCAGCCTCGAGGGCTCTGGAAACACCATATATTTT
TRBV4-2	-	TRBJ2-7	TRBD2	CASSLASGTRSGEQYF	TGTGCCAGCAGCTTGGCCTCCGGGACTAGGAGTGGCGAGCAGTACTTC
TRBV6-5	-	TRBJ1-3	TRBD1	CASSGDRLLGNTIYF	TGTGCCAGCAGTGGGGACAGACTCTTAGGAAACACCATATATTTT
TRBV7-6	-	TRBJ2-1	-	CASSFSSGGGNEQFF	TGTGCCAGCAGCTTTTCTAGCGGAGGGGGAAATGAGCAGTTCTTC
TRBV19	-	TRBJ1-5	-	CASSQGSNQPQHF	TGTGCCAGTAGTCAGGGGAGCAATCAGCCCCAGCATTTT
TRBV10-3	once	TRBJ2-3	TRBD2	CAISEGLADFSTDTQYF	TGTGCCATCAGTGAGGGACTAGCGGACTTTAGCACAGATACGCAGTATTTT
TRBV2	-	TRBJ2-7	-	CASSERGRIYEQYF	TGTGCCAGCAGTGAAAGGGGTAGAATATACGAGCAGTACTTC
TRBV16	once	TRBJ1-2	-	CASSQSTHYGYTF	TGTGCCAGCAGCCAATCCACTCACTATGGCTACACCTTC
TRBV5-4	once	TRBJ2-7	TRBD2	CASSLAGGSGNEQYF	TGTGCCAGCAGCTTGGCGGGCGGGAGTGGGAACGAGCAGTACTTC
TRBV14	few	TRBJ2-1	-	CASSQWAGSFNEQFF	TGTGCCAGCAGCCAATGGGCGGGGTCTTTTAATGAGCAGTTCTTC
TRBV6-6	-	TRBJ2-7	-	CASRSDRPEQYF	TGTGCCAGCAGATCAGACAGGCCTGAGCAGTACTTC
TRBV2	-	TRBJ2-1	TRBD2	CASSPTQTSGYTYNEQFF	TGTGCCAGCAGTCCCACCCAGACTAGCGGCTATACCTACAATGAGCAGTTCTTC
TRBV6-1	-	TRBJ1-3	-	CASSERWGFTPGNTIYF	TGTGCCAGCAGTGAGAGATGGGGATTCACCCCCGGAAACACCATATATTTT
TRBV27	-	TRBJ1-5	-	CASGKGSYSNQPQHF	TGTGCCAGCGGTAAGGGTTCATACAGCAATCAGCCCCAGCATTTT
TRBV6-1	once	TRBJ2-1	TRBD2	CASSEEAGAYNEQFF	TGTGCCAGCAGTGAGGAGGCGGGAGCTTACAATGAGCAGTTCTTC
TRBV7-9	once	TRBJ2-7	TRBD1	CASSLMGTQGMDEQYF	TGTGCCAGCAGCCTGATGGGAACACAGGGGATGGACGAGCAGTACTTC
TRBV30	-	TRBJ2-7	TRBD2	CAWSSAGSGRPFSYEQYF	TGTGCCTGGAGTTCCGCGGGGAGCGGGAGGCCCTTTTCCTACGAGCAGTACTTC
TRBV6-5	-	TRBJ2-7	TRBD1	CASRRDSSYEQYF	TGTGCCAGCAGACGGGACAGCTCCTACGAGCAGTACTTC
TRBV4-2	-	TRBJ2-3	TRBD2	CASSHDLLAGGGTDTQYF	TGTGCCAGCAGCCACGACCTTTTAGCGGGAGGGGGCACAGATACGCAGTATTTT
TRBV25-1	-	TRBJ1-1	-	CASSEQGMNTEAFF	TGTGCCAGCAGTGAGCAGGGTATGAACACTGAAGCTTTCTTT
TRBV15	-	TRBJ1-5	-	CATSLSGAHQPQHF	TGTGCCACCAGCCTCTCCGGGGCCCATCAGCCCCAGCATTTT
TRBV18	few	TRBJ2-5	-	CASSPRETQYF	TGTGCCAGCTCACCCCGGGAGACCCAGTACTTC
TRBV7-8	-	TRBJ1-5	-	CASSLGPPGNQPQHF	TGTGCCAGCAGCTTAGGTCCCCCGGGGAATCAGCCCCAGCATTTT
TRBV6-4	-	TRBJ2-5	TRBD2	CASSEKAGGEETQYF	TGTGCCAGCAGTGAAAAAGCGGGAGGGGAAGAGACCCAGTACTTC
TRBV11-2	once	TRBJ2-7	-	CASSLGDRLYEQYF	TGTGCCAGCAGCTTAGGCGACCGCCTATACGAGCAGTACTTC
TRBV27	-	TRBJ2-2	TRBD2	CASSLSGGPNTGELFF	TGTGCCAGCAGTCTTAGCGGGGGACCGAACACCGGGGAGCTGTTTTTT
TRBV28	once	TRBJ1-5	-	CASRSLEVPGTNQPQHF	TGTGCCAGCAGATCCCTGGAGGTTCCAGGGACAAATCAGCCCCAGCATTTT
TRBV6-5	-	TRBJ2-7	TRBD1	CASSEGTVYEQYF	TGTGCCAGCAGTGAAGGGACAGTCTACGAGCAGTACTTC
TRBV5-5	-	TRBJ1-1	-	CASSLEGARRGTEAFF	TGTGCCAGCAGCTTGGAGGGAGCTAGGAGAGGGACTGAAGCTTTCTTT
TRBV5-1	-	TRBJ2-1	TRBD1	CASSYYPGQGTNEQFF	TGCGCCAGCAGTTATTATCCGGGACAGGGTACCAATGAGCAGTTCTTC
TRBV2	once	TRBJ2-3	-	CARAGDGAGTDTQYF	TGTGCCAGAGCGGGTGATGGGGCAGGCACAGATACGCAGTATTTT
TRBV6-1	-	TRBJ2-7	-	CASRQGDFASYEQYF	TGTGCCAGCAGACAAGGGGACTTTGCCTCCTACGAGCAGTACTTC
TRBV27	medium-sized	TRBJ2-7	TRBD2	CASSLSGLAVNYEQYF	TGTGCCAGCAGTTTATCGGGACTAGCGGTAAATTACGAGCAGTACTTC
TRBV6-5	-	TRBJ2-7	TRBD1	CASRLRGQGTYEQYF	TGTGCCAGCCGCCTGAGGGGACAGGGGACCTACGAGCAGTACTTC
TRBV7-6	-	TRBJ1-3	TRBD1	CASSKDRGPGNTIYF	TGTGCCAGCAGCAAAGACAGGGGCCCTGGAAACACCATATATTTT
TRBV27	-	TRBJ2-1	TRBD2	CASSLTSGRPNEQFF	TGTGCCAGCAGTTTAACTAGCGGGCGTCCCAATGAGCAGTTCTTC
TRBV15	-	TRBJ2-5	-	CATSSTEGTQYF	TGTGCCACCAGCAGTACCGAGGGGACCCAGTACTTC
TRBV7-9	-	TRBJ2-5	TRBD2	CASSPWTSGTLQETQYF	TGTGCCAGCAGCCCCTGGACTAGCGGGACCCTCCAAGAGACCCAGTACTTC
TRBV2	medium-sized	TRBJ2-3	TRBD1	CASRPGQLTDTQYF	TGTGCCAGCAGGCCGGGACAGCTCACAGATACGCAGTATTTT
TRBV7-9	-	TRBJ2-1	TRBD1	CASSLVGYRGTGFHEQFF	TGTGCCAGCAGCTTAGTAGGGTATCGGGGGACAGGGTTCCATGAGCAGTTCTTC
TRBV5-4	few	TRBJ2-1	TRBD2	CASSSELLAGGSLDEQFF	TGTGCCAGCAGCTCGGAGTTACTAGCGGGAGGTTCTTTGGATGAGCAGTTCTTC
TRBV28	-	TRBJ2-2	TRBD1	CASNPRTGGTGGELFF	TGTGCCAGCAACCCTAGGACAGGGGGTACTGGCGGGGAGCTGTTTTTT
TRBV27	-	TRBJ2-7	-	CASSGGTDGSYEQYF	TGTGCCAGCAGTGGGGGTACAGACGGTTCCTACGAGCAGTACTTC
TRBV19	-	TRBJ2-4	-	CASSIDTWTFGNIQYF	TGTGCCAGTAGTATAGACACCTGGACCTTCGGAAACATTCAGTACTTC